These 11 T cell receptor beta chains came from one sample sequenced in a study of early T cells in non-severe SARS-CoV-2 infection. TCRdb used MiXCR to reprocess the 5' RACE reads, holding one entry per CDR3 protein. The repertoire holds fewer than 20,000 distinct CDR3 sequences, with approximately 5.6% as singletons. Sequencing used whole blood. These receptors all stem from an adult who was a healthcare worker with PCR-confirmed SARS-CoV-2 infection or an uninfected control (not recorded which).

This clonotype was counted ten times or more. The genes are TRBV20-1 and TRBJ1-6; D remains ambiguous. The CDR3 totals 11 residues. V lost 5 bases and J lost 5, with 4 bases in between. CDR1 is DFQATT and CDR2 is SNEGSKA in the germline V gene (reference sequence). Written as DNA, the CDR3 is TGCAGTGCTCCTAATAATTCACCCCTCCACTTT. The encoded protein is CSAPNNSPLHF.

The rearrangement links TRBV7-2 to TRBJ1-2, with TRBD1 as a possible D gene (6 bases). Germline CDR1 is SGHTA and CDR2 is FQGNSA. Trimming removed 5 bases from V and 4 bases from J, with 14 bases in between. The CDR3 is made up of 14 amino acids. The CDR3 DNA reads TGTGCCAGCAGCCCGCGGGACACTCTCTATGGCTACACCTTC. As protein: CASSPRDTLYGYTF.

This clonotype ranks as medium-sized. This chain uses TRBV20-1 with TRBJ2-3; D possibly corresponds to TRBD1 (5 bases). Germline CDR1 DFQATT, CDR2 SNEGSKA (reference sequence). The CDR3 runs to 13 residues. The V gene lost 4 bases and the J gene lost 5 bases, with 13 bases spanning the gap. CDR3: CSAIKGKVDTQYF. The CDR3 coding sequence is TGCAGTGCTATTAAGGGGAAGGTAGATACGCAGTATTTT.

This clonotype was recorded at least ten times. V usage is TRBV7-8 and J usage is TRBJ1-2, with 9 bases fitting TRBD1. V shed 5 bases and J 5 bases; nucleotides not matched to a gene: 6. Per germline, CDR1 SGHVS and CDR2 FQNEAQ. The CDR3 contains 14 residues. The CDR3 sequence is CASSQDRGRYGYTF. The CDR3 nucleotides are TGTGCCAGCAGCCAGGACAGGGGTCGGTATGGCTACACCTTC.

This clonotype was counted ten times or more. The chain is built from TRBV10-3 and TRBJ2-3; TRBD1 agrees at 11 bases. Germline V gene sequence: CDR1 ENHRY, CDR2 SYGVKD. V lost 8 bases to trimming and J lost 7 bases; unmatched junction nucleotides: 2. The CDR3 length is 12 residues. The CDR3 nucleotides are TGTGCCATCGGACAGGGGGCGAATACGCAGTATTTT. As protein: CAIGQGANTQYF.

The chain employs TRBV7-9 and TRBJ2-7; the D is unclear. The CDR3 spans 14 residues. Germline loops: CDR1 SEHNR, CDR2 FQNEAQ (reference sequence). The V end lost 3 bases, the J end lost 0 bases, and 9 bases lay between the germline ends. The CDR3 region is CASSFSRDSYEQYF. The CDR3, as DNA: TGTGCCAGCAGCTTTAGCAGAGACTCCTACGAGCAGTACTTC. The variable domain in full, completed from reference TRBV7-9 and TRBJ2-7, reads DTGVSQNPRHKITKRGQNVTFRCDPISEHNRLYWYRQTLGQGPEFLTYFQNEAQLEKSRLLSDRFSAERPKGSFSTLEIQRTEQGDSAMYLCASSFSRDSYEQYFGPGTRLTVT.

This clonotype was counted many times. The chain carries TRBV6-1 and TRBJ1-6; D not resolved. This CDR3 region has 15 residues. V dropped 5 bases and J dropped 6 bases, with 14 bases sitting between them. Germline V lookup: CDR1 MNHNS, CDR2 SASEGT. CDR3 protein: CASSSRTGLNSPLHF. CDR3 nucleotide sequence: TGTGCCAGCAGTTCACGGACCGGGCTTAATTCACCCCTCCACTTT.

This clonotype was counted ten times or more. The gene calls are TRBV28 and TRBJ2-2; no reliable D call. V was trimmed by 6 bases and J by 1 base, leaving 6 bases between them. Germline V CDR1 and CDR2: MDHEN, SYDVKM. CDR3 length: 13 residues. The CDR3 coding sequence is TGTGCCAGCAGATGGGGGAACACCGGGGAGCTGTTTTTT. Protein product: CASRWGNTGELFF.

This clonotype appeared many times. The V and J genes are TRBV6-1 and TRBJ2-2; no firm D call. Trimming took 10 bases from V and 3 from J, leaving 12 bases between them. CDR3 length equals 13 residues. The germline gives CDR1 MNHNS, CDR2 SASEGT. The DNA for the CDR3 is TGTGCCACCATCCGTAGGGACACCGGGGAGCTGTTTTTT. This translates into CATIRRDTGELFF.

The J gene is TRBJ2-5, the V gene TRBV6-6, with D tentatively TRBD2 (6 bases). The CDR3 has 16 residues. V was cut by 0 bases and J by 5 bases, with 16 bases left in between. CDR1 is MNHNY, CDR2 SVGAGI, per germline (reference sequence). The CDR3 nucleotides are TGTGCCAGCAGTTACTCGAAGGACTGGGGGGAGGAGACCCAGTACTTC. The encoded protein is CASSYSKDWGEETQYF.

This clonotype occurred many times. The chain joins TRBV5-6 to TRBJ2-7; no definite D call. Trimming took 2 bases from V and 3 from J, leaving 15 bases between them. Germline V gene lookup returns CDR1 SGHDT and CDR2 YYEEEE. This CDR3 has 15 amino acids. This CDR3 is CASSFVGPDIYEQYF. CDR3 nucleotides: TGTGCCAGCAGCTTCGTTGGTCCCGACATCTACGAGCAGTACTTC.